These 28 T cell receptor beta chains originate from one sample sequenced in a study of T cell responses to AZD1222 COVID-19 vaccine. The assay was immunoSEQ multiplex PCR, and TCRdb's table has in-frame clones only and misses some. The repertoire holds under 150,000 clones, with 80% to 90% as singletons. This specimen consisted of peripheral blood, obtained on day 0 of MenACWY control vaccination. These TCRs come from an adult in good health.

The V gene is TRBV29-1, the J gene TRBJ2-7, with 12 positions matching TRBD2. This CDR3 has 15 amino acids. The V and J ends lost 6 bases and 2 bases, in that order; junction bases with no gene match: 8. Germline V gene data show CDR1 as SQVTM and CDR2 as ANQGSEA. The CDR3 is CSVPGLAGTTYEQYF. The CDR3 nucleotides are TGCAGCGTCCCTGGACTAGCGGGAACAACCTACGAGCAGTACTTC.

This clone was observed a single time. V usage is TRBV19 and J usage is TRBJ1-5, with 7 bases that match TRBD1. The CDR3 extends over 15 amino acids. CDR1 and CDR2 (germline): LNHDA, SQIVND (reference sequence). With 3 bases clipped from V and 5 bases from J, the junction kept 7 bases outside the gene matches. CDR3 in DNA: TGTGCCAGTAGTATTGGGAGCAGGGGGTATCAGCCCCAGCATTTT. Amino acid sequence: CASSIGSRGYQPQHF.

In DNA, the CDR3 is TGTGCCATCAGTGAGACAGGAAACGTTCAAGAGACCCAGTACTTC. This gives the protein CAISETGNVQETQYF. This chain connects TRBV10-3 to TRBJ2-5, with D possibly matching TRBD1 (5 bases). Trimming pared 2 bases from V and 2 bases from J, leaving 12 bases between. Per germline, CDR1 ENHRY and CDR2 SYGVKD. CDR3 length equals 15 residues.

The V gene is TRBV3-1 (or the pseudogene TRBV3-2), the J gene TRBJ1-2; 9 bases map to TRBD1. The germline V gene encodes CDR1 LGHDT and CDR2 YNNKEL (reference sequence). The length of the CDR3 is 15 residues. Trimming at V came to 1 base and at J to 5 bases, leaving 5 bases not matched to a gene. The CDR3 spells CASSQGTGDRYGYTF. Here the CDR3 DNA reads TGTGCCAGCAGCCAAGGGACAGGGGACCGGTATGGCTACACCTTC.

The CDR3 here is CASSLAPILTGELFF. In DNA form, the CDR3 reads TGTGCCAGCAGCTTAGCCCCGATATTGACCGGGGAGCTGTTTTTT. This chain joins TRBV7-9 and TRBJ2-2; D is unresolved. This CDR3 region has 15 residues. The V end was cut by 0 bases, the J end by 5 bases, with 10 bases between. The germline CDR1 and CDR2 sequences are SEHNR and FQNEAQ (reference sequence). The whole variable domain, remainder taken from reference TRBV7-9 and TRBJ2-2, is DTGVSQNPRHKITKRGQNVTFRCDPISEHNRLYWYRQTLGQGPEFLTYFQNEAQLEKSRLLSDRFSAERPKGSFSTLEIQRTEQGDSAMYLCASSLAPILTGELFFGEGSRLTVL.

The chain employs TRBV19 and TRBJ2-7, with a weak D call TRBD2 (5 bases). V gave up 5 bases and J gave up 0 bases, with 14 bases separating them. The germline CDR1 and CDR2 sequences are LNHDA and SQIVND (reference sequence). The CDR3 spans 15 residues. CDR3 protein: CASSLSDWGSYEQYF. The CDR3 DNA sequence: TGTGCCAGTAGTCTTAGCGACTGGGGCTCCTACGAGCAGTACTTC. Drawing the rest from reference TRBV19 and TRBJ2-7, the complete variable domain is DGGITQSPKYLFRKEGQNVTLSCEQNLNHDAMYWYRQDPGQGLRLIYYSQIVNDFQKGDIAEGYSVSREKKESFPLTVTSAQKNPTAFYLCASSLSDWGSYEQYFGPGTRLTVT.

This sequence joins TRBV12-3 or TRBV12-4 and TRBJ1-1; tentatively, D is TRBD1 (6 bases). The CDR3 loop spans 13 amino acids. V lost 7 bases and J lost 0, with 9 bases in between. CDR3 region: CASTGTLNTEAFF. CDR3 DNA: TGTGCCAGCACCGGGACACTGAACACTGAAGCTTTCTTT.

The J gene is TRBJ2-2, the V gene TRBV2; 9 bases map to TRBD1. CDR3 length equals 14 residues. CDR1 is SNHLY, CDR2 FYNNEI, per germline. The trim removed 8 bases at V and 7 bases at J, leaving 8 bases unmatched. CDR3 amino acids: CASRGTGSVGELFF. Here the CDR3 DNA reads TGTGCCAGCCGGGGGACAGGGTCTGTCGGGGAGCTGTTTTTT.

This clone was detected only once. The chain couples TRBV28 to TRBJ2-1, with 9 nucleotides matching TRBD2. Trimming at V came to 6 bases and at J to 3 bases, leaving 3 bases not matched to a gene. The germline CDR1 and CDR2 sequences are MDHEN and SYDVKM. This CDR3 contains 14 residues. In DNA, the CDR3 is TGTGCCAGCAGACCAGCGGGAGGCTACAATGAGCAGTTCTTC. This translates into CASRPAGGYNEQFF.

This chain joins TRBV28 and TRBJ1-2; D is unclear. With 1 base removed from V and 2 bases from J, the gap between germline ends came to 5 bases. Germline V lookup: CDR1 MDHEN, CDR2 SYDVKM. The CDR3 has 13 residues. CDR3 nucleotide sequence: TGTGCCAGCAGTTTATCCAAGAACTATGGCTACACCTTC. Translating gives CASSLSKNYGYTF.

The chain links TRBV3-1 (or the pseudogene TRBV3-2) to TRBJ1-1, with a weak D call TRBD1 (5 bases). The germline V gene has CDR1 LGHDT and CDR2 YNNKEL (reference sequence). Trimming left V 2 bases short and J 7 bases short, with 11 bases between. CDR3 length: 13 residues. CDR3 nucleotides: TGTGCCAGCAGCCAACACCGGGACGGTGAAGCTTTCTTT. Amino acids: CASSQHRDGEAFF.

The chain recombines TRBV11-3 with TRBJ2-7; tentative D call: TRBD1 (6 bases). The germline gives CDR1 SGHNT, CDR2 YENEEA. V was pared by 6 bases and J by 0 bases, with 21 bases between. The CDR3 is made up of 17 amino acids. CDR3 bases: TGTGCCAGCAGTTTATACCCCACACAGGGCCCCTCCTACGAGCAGTACTTC. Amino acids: CASSLYPTQGPSYEQYF.

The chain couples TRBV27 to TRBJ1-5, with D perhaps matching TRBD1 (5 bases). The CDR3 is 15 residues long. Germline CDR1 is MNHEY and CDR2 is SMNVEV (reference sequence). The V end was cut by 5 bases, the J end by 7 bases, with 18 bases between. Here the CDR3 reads CASSPRGGGEQPQHF. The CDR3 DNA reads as TGTGCCAGCAGTCCCCGGGGCGGTGGGGAGCAGCCCCAGCATTTT.

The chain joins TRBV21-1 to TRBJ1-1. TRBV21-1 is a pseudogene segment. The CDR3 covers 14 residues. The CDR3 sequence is CASTPSQSRTEAFF. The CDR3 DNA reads TGTGCCAGCACCCCGTCGCAGAGCCGCACTGAAGCTTTCTTT.

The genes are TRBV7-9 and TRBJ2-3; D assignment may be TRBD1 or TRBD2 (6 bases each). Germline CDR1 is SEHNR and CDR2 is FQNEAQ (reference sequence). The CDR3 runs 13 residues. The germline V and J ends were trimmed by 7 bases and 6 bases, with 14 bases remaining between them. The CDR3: CASILGGMDTQYF. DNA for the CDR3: TGTGCCAGCATCCTAGGGGGGATGGATACGCAGTATTTT.

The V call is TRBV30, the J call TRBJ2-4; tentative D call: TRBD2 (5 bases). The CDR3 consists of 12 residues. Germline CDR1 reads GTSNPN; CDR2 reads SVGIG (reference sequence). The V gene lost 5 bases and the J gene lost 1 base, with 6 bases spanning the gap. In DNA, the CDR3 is TGTGCCTGGGCGGGTGCCAAAAACATTCAGTACTTC. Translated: CAWAGAKNIQYF. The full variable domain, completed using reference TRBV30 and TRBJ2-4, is SQTIHQWPATLVQPVGSPLSLECTVEGTSNPNLYWYRQAAGRGLQLLFYSVGIGQISSEVPQNLSASRPQDRQFILSSKKLLLSDSGFYLCAWAGAKNIQYFGAGTRLSVL.

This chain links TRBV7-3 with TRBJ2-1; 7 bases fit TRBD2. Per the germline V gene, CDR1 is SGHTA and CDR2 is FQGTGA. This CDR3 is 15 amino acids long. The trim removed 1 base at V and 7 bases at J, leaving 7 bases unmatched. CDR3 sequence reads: CASSLMAGVSNEQFF. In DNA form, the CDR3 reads TGTGCCAGCAGCTTAATGGCGGGAGTTAGTAATGAGCAGTTCTTC.

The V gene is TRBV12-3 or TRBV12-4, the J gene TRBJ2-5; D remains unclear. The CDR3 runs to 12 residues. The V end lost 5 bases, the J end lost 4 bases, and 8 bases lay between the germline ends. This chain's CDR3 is CASSAPRETQYF. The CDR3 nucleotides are TGTGCCAGCAGTGCGCCAAGAGAGACCCAGTACTTC.

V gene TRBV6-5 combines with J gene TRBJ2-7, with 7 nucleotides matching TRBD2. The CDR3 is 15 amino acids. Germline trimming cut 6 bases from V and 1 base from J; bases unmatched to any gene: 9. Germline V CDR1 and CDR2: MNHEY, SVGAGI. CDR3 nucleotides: TGTGCCAGCAGGAAGGGCGGGAGCGGATCCTACGAGCAGTACTTC. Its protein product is CASRKGGSGSYEQYF.

The CDR3 sequence: CASSQGDRSTSTDTQYF. CDR3 nucleotides: TGTGCCAGCAGCCAGGGAGACCGGTCTACTAGCACAGATACGCAGTATTTT. This sequence joins TRBV4-2 and TRBJ2-3, with TRBD2 as a possible D gene (5 bases). There are 17 residues in the CDR3. V gave up 3 bases and J gave up 0 bases, with 16 bases separating them. Germline CDR1 reads LGHNA; CDR2 reads YNFKEQ.

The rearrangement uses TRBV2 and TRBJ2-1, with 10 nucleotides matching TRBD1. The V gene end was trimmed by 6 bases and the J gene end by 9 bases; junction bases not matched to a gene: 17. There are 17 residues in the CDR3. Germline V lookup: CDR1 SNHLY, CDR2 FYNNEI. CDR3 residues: CASSDAMGQGLWGEQFF. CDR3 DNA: TGTGCCAGCAGCGACGCCATGGGACAGGGGCTCTGGGGTGAGCAGTTCTTC.

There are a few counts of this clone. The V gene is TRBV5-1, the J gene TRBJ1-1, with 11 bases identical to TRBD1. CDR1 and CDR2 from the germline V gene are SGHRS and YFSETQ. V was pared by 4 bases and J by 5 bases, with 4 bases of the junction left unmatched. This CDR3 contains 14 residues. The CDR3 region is CASSLDRGQTEAFF. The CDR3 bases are TGCGCCAGCAGCCTGGACAGGGGGCAAACTGAAGCTTTCTTT.

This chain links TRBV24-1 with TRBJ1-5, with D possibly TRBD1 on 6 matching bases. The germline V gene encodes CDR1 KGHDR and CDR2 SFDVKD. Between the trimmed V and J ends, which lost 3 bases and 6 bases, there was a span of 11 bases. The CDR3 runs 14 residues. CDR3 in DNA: TGTGCCACCAGTGATAACAGGGCTTCTCAGCCCCAGCATTTT. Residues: CATSDNRASQPQHF.

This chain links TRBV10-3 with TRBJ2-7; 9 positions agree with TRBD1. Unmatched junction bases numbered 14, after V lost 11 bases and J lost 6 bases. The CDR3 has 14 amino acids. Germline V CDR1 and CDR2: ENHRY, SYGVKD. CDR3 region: CAVLTGTGIGEQYF. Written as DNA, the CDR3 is TGTGCCGTATTGACCGGGACAGGGATTGGCGAGCAGTACTTC.

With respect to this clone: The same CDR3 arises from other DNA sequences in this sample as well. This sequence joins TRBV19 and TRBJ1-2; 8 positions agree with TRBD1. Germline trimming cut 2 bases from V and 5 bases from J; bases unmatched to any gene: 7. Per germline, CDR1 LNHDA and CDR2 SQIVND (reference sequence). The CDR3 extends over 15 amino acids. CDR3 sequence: CASSIWRDRSYGYTF. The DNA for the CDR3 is TGTGCCAGTAGTATATGGCGGGACAGGTCGTATGGCTACACCTTC.

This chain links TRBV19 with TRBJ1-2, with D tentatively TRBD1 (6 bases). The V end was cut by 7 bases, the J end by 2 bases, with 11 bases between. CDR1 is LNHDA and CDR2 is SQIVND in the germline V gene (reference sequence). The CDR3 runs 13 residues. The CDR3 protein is CASTRDMNYGYTF. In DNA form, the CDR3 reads TGTGCCAGTACCCGGGACATGAACTATGGCTACACCTTC.

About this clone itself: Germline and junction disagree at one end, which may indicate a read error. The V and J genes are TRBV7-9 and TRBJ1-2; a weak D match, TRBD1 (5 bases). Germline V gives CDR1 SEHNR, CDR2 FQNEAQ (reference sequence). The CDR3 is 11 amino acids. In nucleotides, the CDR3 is TGTGCCAGCAGCCATCAAGGGGAGGTATCCTTC. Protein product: CASSHQGEVSF.

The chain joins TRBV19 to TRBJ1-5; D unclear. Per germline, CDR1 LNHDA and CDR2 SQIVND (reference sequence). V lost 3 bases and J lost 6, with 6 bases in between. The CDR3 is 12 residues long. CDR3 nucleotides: TGTGCCAGTAGTATTTGGGGTCAGCCCCAGCATTTT. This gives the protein CASSIWGQPQHF.